This is a list of T cell receptor beta chains from one sample in a study of T cell repertoires in cytomegalovirus infection. The antigens of these receptors remain unknown. MiXCR, run by TCRdb on the reads, gives a single entry per CDR3 protein. Here the sample spans about 340,000 distinct CDR3 sequences, 25% to 35% being singletons. Source: cultured PBMCs, taken from culture after CMV antigen stimulation. The source of these receptors is a human donor in good health (CMV status not recorded). Some clones in this sample may be carry-over from other donors' samples. The CDR3 runs from the conserved cysteine through the conserved F or W. A D gene is named only where the DNA matches it firmly. Expanded clones are given a class, and other clones once, few, many or no size at all.

D gene	V gene	J gene	clone size	CDR3 DNA	CDR3 protein
NA	TRBV11-2	TRBJ2-7	NA	TGTGCCAGCAGCCCCACGGGGGGACAGAAGATCTACGAGCAGTACTTC	CASSPTGGQKIYEQYF
TRBD1	TRBV12-3/TRBV12-4	TRBJ1-2	NA	TGTGCCAGCAGCCGCCCGGGACAGGGAAACACCTTC	CASSRPGQGNTF
NA	TRBV7-2	TRBJ2-5	many	TGTGCCAGCAGCTCCATTTGGGGGGAGACCCAGTACTTC	CASSSIWGETQYF
NA	TRBV20-1	TRBJ2-1	NA	TGCAGTGCCCAGGGGAGACTTGAGCAGTTCTTC	CSAQGRLEQFF
NA	TRBV7-6	TRBJ1-1	few	TGTGCCAGCAGCCCGAAGGGGGGAAGGGCTGAAGCTTTCTTT	CASSPKGGRAEAFF
TRBD2	TRBV28	TRBJ2-7	NA	TGTGCCAGCAGTTGCGGGACTAACTCACGCGAGCAGTACTTC	CASSCGTNSREQYF
TRBD2	TRBV5-4	TRBJ2-3	NA	TGTGCCAGCAGCCCCGGACTAGCGGGGGGGGTGGCGCAGTATTTT	CASSPGLAGGVAQYF
TRBD1	TRBV12-3/TRBV12-4	TRBJ1-1	once	TGTGCCAGCAGTTTAAGGACAGGGGGCCGTGAAGCTTTCTTT	CASSLRTGGREAFF
TRBD2	TRBV7-8	TRBJ2-7	NA	TGTGCCAGCAGCACCACCGGGACTAGGAGCTCCTACGAGCAGTACTTC	CASSTTGTRSSYEQYF
NA	TRBV20-1	TRBJ2-1	NA	TGCAGTGCTAGAGATAGTTGGGGGAGGGGGGGTGAGCAGTTCTTC	CSARDSWGRGGEQFF
TRBD1	TRBV28	TRBJ1-5	NA	TGTGCCAGCAGTTCAATGGGACAGGGTGAGAATCAGCCCCAGCATTTT	CASSSMGQGENQPQHF
NA	TRBV6-5	TRBJ2-6	few	TGTGCCAGCAGTTACTCGAATACGGGGAGCGGGGCCAACGTCCTGACTTTC	CASSYSNTGSGANVLTF
NA	TRBV5-1	TRBJ1-2	few	TGCGCCAGCAGCTTGACCGGGACAACAGACGGTGGCTACACCTTC	CASSLTGTTDGGYTF
TRBD2	TRBV12-3/TRBV12-4	TRBJ2-5	few	TGTGCCAGCAGTGCGACTAGCGGGTCAGGTTTAGAGACCCAGTACTTC	CASSATSGSGLETQYF
NA	TRBV29-1	TRBJ1-1	few	TGCAGCGTTGTCCAGAGGACCATCGGACCCATGAACACTGAAGCTTTCTTT	CSVVQRTIGPMNTEAFF
TRBD1	TRBV11-2	TRBJ1-1	few	TGTGCCAGCAGCCTTGACAGGGACCAAGCTTTCTTT	CASSLDRDQAFF
NA	TRBV3-1	TRBJ1-5	NA	TGTGCCAGCAGCCAAGAGTCTCAGCCCCAGCATTTT	CASSQESQPQHF
TRBD2	TRBV6-2/TRBV6-3	TRBJ2-5	NA	TGTGCCAGCAGAATAGCGGGAGCGTGGCAAGAGACCCAGTACTTC	CASRIAGAWQETQYF
NA	TRBV6-6	TRBJ1-1	few	TGTGCCAGCAGGCGCGGGTCCATGAACACTGAAGCTTTCTTT	CASRRGSMNTEAFF
NA	TRBV12-3/TRBV12-4	TRBJ1-2	many	TGTGCCAGCACCCCGGAGCTTAACTATGGCTACACCTTC	CASTPELNYGYTF
NA	TRBV10-3	TRBJ1-1	few	TGTGCCATCAGTGAGTCGCGGGGGGCCACTGAAGCTTTCTTT	CAISESRGATEAFF
NA	TRBV6-5	TRBJ1-3	NA	TGTGCCAGCAGTTCACCCGGGTCCTCTGGAAACACCATATATTTT	CASSSPGSSGNTIYF
TRBD1	TRBV11-2	TRBJ2-1	many	TGTGCCAGCAGCTTACCGGGACAGGGTAGAAATGAGCAGTTCTTC	CASSLPGQGRNEQFF
TRBD2	TRBV7-2	TRBJ2-1	NA	TGTGCCAGCAGCCCCCGCCGGCTAGCGGGCGATGAGCAGTTCTTC	CASSPRRLAGDEQFF
NA	TRBV10-3	TRBJ1-6	NA	TGTGCCATCAGAGGGACCGAAGATAATTCACCCCTCCACTTT	CAIRGTEDNSPLHF
TRBD1	TRBV10-3	TRBJ2-3	few	TGTGCCATCAGTGAGGGTGGGACAGACAGCACAGATACGCAGTATTTT	CAISEGGTDSTDTQYF
NA	TRBV27	TRBJ2-7	many	TGTGCCAGCAGTTTAAAGGGGGGGGGGTCCTACGAGCAGTACTTC	CASSLKGGGSYEQYF
NA	TRBV7-3	TRBJ2-7	NA	TGTGCCAGCAGCTTAACGTTCGGGGACGAGCAGTACTTC	CASSLTFGDEQYF
TRBD2	TRBV20-1	TRBJ2-7	many	TGCAGTGCTCGCCGGGTGACTAGCGGCTCCTACGAGCAGTACTTC	CSARRVTSGSYEQYF
TRBD1	TRBV10-3	TRBJ1-5	few	TGTGCCATCAGTGAGCCCGGCCAAGGGGGCCAGCCCCAGCATTTT	CAISEPGQGGQPQHF
NA	TRBV7-9	TRBJ2-7	few	TGTGCCAGCAGCTTTGGGTCGCTCGAGCAGTACTTC	CASSFGSLEQYF